The subject of this entry is one T cell receptor beta chain. The sample holds many counts of this clonotype. The specificity of this receptor is unknown. Within one base of it there is no much larger clone, and no base qualities were kept. Ophthalmopathy patients had moderately to severely active disease, Clinical Activity Score of at least 3, NOSPECS grade of at least 4, and duration under 3 months. Exclusion was applied to patients with uncontrolled infections, other autoimmune diseases, pregnancy or lactation. Diagnoses were established on the basis of clinical symptoms, serum thyroxine and TRAb, thyroid ultrasound, and orbital computed tomography. PBMCs were separated from roughly 10 ml of fresh peripheral blood using Ficoll-Paque density gradient centrifugation. Trizol reagent was used to extract total RNA, and RNA quality was then checked on an Agilent 2100 Bioanalyzer. These data originate in a study of T cells in Graves' hyperthyroidism and ophthalmopathy (dated by TCRdb to between 2019 and 2020). As for the study more broadly: Peripheral blood samples were taken at the time of initial diagnosis, prior to any treatment. TCR Vbeta CDR3 sequencing of some 140 peripheral blood samples (fewer than 45 ophthalmopathy, some 75 hyperthyroidism and roughly 17 progressor patients) is reported in the paper. After sampling, hyperthyroidism patients received methimazole starting at 30 mg daily, and ophthalmopathy patients received high-dose intravenous methylprednisolone. The study also compared thyroid tissue and blood T-cell repertoires from several Graves' hyperthyroidism patients. The 95 to 100 discovery patients were randomly divided into training and test sets at a 7:3 ratio. Whether ophthalmopathy could be predicted prospectively was tested in an independent validation cohort made up of 18 to 20 hyperthyroidism patients plus 17 patients who later progressed to ophthalmopathy. A discovery cohort of fewer than 110 patients, approximately 45 with Graves' ophthalmopathy and about 58 with stable Graves' hyperthyroidism, was used to find distinguishing TCR V-J signatures. Summary of the overall study and its limitations: In validation, the model predicted progression to ophthalmopathy with over 60% sensitivity and less than 80% specificity, a median of 6.5 months before onset. Blood samples also contained most of the expanded thyroid clonotypes (frequency above 0.001), which suggests that blood repertoires may reflect thyroid immune responses. No statistical method was used to fix the sample size in advance, and group allocation was not hidden from the investigators. A model built on a 13 V-J signature distinguished ophthalmopathy from stable hyperthyroidism, reaching over 85% sensitivity and about 81% specificity in cross-validation and 80%/75% in testing.

The germline V gene encodes CDR1 DFQATT and CDR2 SNEGSKA (reference sequence). Including cysteine and phenylalanine, the CDR3 has 15 amino acids. This entry keeps only the CDR3 DNA: 45 bases, framed from base 1. Germline trimming amounts to 0 bases on V and 4 bases on J, with 7 as the count of junction bases outside the gene matches. The TCR beta CDR3 regions were amplified from the RNA transcripts. The first round of RT-PCR for the TCR CDR3 was performed with the HTBI primer set and the Qiagen OneStep RT-PCR kit. Libraries were constructed in a second round of multiplex PCR, after which size selection and purification were performed. Sequencing of the libraries was done on an Illumina HiSeq2000 using paired-end 100 bp reads. The source study handled its data this way. Raw data were processed with SOAPnuke, discarding reads with adapters, uncalled bases, mean Phred below 15, or no exact constant-primer or identifier match. COPE v1.2.5 was used to merge high-quality paired reads, and clonotypes were defined as unique nucleotide sequences. MiTCR v1.1 was used to align the clonotypes against IMGT TRBV, TRBD and TRBJ reference segments. Analysis was restricted to V-J combinations with a frequency above 0.0001, which covered about 99% of repertoires. A TCS score was defined as the ratio of F50 (clonal expansion) to E x V (chaos), with BLOSUM62-based TCRdist applied between CDR3 peptides within each V-J. Welch's t-statistics and random forest reduced several hundred V-J features to under 15, which were used in a naive Bayes classifier (R e1071). The public reads were reanalyzed by TCRdb: fastp trimming at Q25, MiXCR alignment, in-frame beta chains only. Every entry covers one CDR3 protein and lists the most common genes and DNA from its rows. The V and J calls, along with clone size, are taken from TCRdb and not from the paper's own processing. The sample data list 450,000 to 600,000 distinct CDR3 sequences, and 15% to 20% of these were observed just once. The top ten hold around 50% of the sample.

This clonotype was sampled from a man in his forties or fifties with Graves' ophthalmopathy. The sequence joins TRBV20-1 to TRBJ2-7, with TRBD1 identical over 9 junction bases. Sequences were obtained from blood. The nucleotide sequence reads as follows: TGCAGTGCTAGAGATGCTACAGGGGGCATGTACGAGCAGTACTTC. Its amino acids are CSARDATGGMYEQYF.